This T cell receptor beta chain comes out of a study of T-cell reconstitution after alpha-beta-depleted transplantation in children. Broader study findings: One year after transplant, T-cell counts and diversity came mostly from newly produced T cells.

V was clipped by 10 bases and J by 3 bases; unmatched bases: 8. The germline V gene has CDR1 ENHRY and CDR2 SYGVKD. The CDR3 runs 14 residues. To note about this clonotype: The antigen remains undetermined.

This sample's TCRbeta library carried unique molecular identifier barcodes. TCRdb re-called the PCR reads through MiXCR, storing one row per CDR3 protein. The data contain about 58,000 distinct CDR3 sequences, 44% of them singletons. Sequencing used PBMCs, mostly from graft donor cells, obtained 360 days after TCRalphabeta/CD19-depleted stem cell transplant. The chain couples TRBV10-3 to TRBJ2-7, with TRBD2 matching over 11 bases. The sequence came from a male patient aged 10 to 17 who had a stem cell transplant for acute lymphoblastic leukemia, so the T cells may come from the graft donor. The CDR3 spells CATGGLAASYEQYF. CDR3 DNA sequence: TGTGCCACGGGGGGACTAGCGGCCAGCTACGAGCAGTACTTC.